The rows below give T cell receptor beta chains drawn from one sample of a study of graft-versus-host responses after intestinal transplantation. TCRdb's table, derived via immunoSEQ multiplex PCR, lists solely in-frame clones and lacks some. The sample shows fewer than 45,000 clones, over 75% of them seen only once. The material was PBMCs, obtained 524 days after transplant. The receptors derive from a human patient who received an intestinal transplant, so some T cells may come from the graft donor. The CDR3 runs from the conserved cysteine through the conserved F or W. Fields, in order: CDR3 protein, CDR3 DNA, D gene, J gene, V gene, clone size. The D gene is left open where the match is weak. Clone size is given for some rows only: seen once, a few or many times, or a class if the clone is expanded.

CASFSPRGTGTKSYGYTF | TGTGCCAGTTTTTCTCCTCGGGGGACAGGGACAAAGTCCTATGGCTACACCTTC | TRBD1 | TRBJ1-2 | TRBV19 | -
CASRLQGYNEQFF | TGTGCCAGCAGGTTACAGGGGTACAATGAGCAGTTCTTC | TRBD1 | TRBJ2-1 | TRBV5-6 | once
CASSPSDRGLDGELFF | TGTGCCAGCTCACCCTCAGACAGGGGGCTTGACGGGGAGCTGTTTTTT | TRBD1 | TRBJ2-2 | TRBV18 | -
CASSFGEETQYF | TGTGCCAGCAGCTTTGGGGAGGAGACCCAGTACTTC | - | TRBJ2-5 | TRBV5-4 | once
CASSMAPTSTDTQYF | TGTGCCAGTAGTATGGCTCCAACAAGCACAGATACGCAGTATTTT | - | TRBJ2-3 | TRBV19 | -
CASSPLQGADYYGYTF | TGTGCCAGCAGCCCATTACAGGGGGCGGACTACTATGGCTACACCTTC | TRBD1 | TRBJ1-2 | TRBV7-3 | -
CAWSAGVWQYF | TGTGCCTGGAGCGCAGGGGTATGGCAGTACTTC | - | TRBJ2-7 | TRBV30 | -
CASSVGLAGDYEQYF | TGTGCCAGCAGCGTGGGACTAGCGGGAGACTACGAGCAGTACTTC | TRBD2 | TRBJ2-7 | TRBV9 | -
CASSWTASTDTQYF | TGTGCCAGCAGTTGGACAGCTTCCACAGATACGCAGTATTTT | - | TRBJ2-3 | TRBV2 | -
CASSYGLAGGNEQFF | TGTGCCAGCAGTTACGGGCTAGCGGGAGGCAATGAGCAGTTCTTC | TRBD2 | TRBJ2-1 | TRBV6-6 | -
CASSLDGGQPTYGYTF | TGTGCCAGCAGCTTAGACGGGGGACAGCCGACTTATGGCTACACCTTC | TRBD1 | TRBJ1-2 | TRBV11-2 | -
CASRGATEAFF | TGTGCCAGCAGGGGAGCCACTGAAGCTTTCTTT | - | TRBJ1-1 | TRBV7-9 | -
CASNRYTGPYEQYF | TGTGCCAGCAATAGGTATACGGGCCCCTACGAGCAGTACTTC | - | TRBJ2-7 | TRBV6-1 | once
CASSQEGGLGRETQYF | TGCGCCAGCAGCCAAGAAGGTGGACTAGGTCGAGAGACCCAGTACTTC | TRBD2 | TRBJ2-5 | TRBV4-3 | few
CASSLGDGGPSSYNEQFF | TGTGCCAGCAGCTTAGGAGACGGCGGTCCCAGCTCCTACAATGAGCAGTTCTTC | - | TRBJ2-1 | TRBV7-9 | -
CASSLNDIQYF | TGTGCCAGCAGCTTAAATGACATTCAGTACTTC | - | TRBJ2-4 | TRBV7-9 | -
CASSAGSRQPQHF | TGTGCCAGCAGCGCAGGGTCACGACAGCCCCAGCATTTT | - | TRBJ1-5 | TRBV16 | -
CASSLDEAGIGWEQYF | TGTGCCAGCAGCTTAGATGAGGCAGGGATCGGGTGGGAGCAGTACTTC | - | TRBJ2-7 | TRBV11-2 | -
CASSQVRNSGRATDTQYF | TGTGCCAGCAGCCAAGTCCGTAATAGCGGGAGGGCCACAGATACGCAGTATTTT | TRBD2 | TRBJ2-3 | TRBV4-2 | -
CASSPKRGNEQFF | TGCGCCAGCAGTCCGAAACGGGGAAATGAGCAGTTCTTC | - | TRBJ2-1 | TRBV4-3 | -
CASSFLRQPNIQYF | TGTGCCAGCAGCTTTCTGCGTCAGCCCAACATTCAGTACTTC | - | TRBJ2-4 | TRBV11-1 | -
CASSVVDSNSPLHF | TGTGCCAGCAGCGTAGTGGACAGCAATTCACCCCTCCACTTT | - | TRBJ1-6 | TRBV9 | -
CASSKALSNQPQHF | TGTGCCAGCAGCAAAGCGCTCAGTAATCAGCCCCAGCATTTT | - | TRBJ1-5 | TRBV21-1 | -
CASSPLAGGVIAKNIQYF | TGTGCCAGCAGCCCGTTAGCGGGAGGTGTGATAGCCAAAAACATTCAGTACTTC | TRBD2 | TRBJ2-4 | TRBV7-9 | -
CAWSPPGAYNEQFF | TGTGCCTGGAGTCCTCCGGGGGCTTACAATGAGCAGTTCTTC | - | TRBJ2-1 | TRBV30 | -
CASSLGRGNEKLFF | TGTGCCAGCAGTTTGGGCAGGGGCAATGAAAAACTGTTTTTT | - | TRBJ1-4 | TRBV27 | -
CASSLQGRASYNEQFF | TGTGCCAGCAGCTTACAAGGGCGGGCCTCCTACAATGAGCAGTTCTTC | - | TRBJ2-1 | TRBV7-3 | -
CASSLTSGRNEQFF | TGTGCCAGCAGTTTAACTAGCGGGAGGAATGAGCAGTTCTTC | TRBD2 | TRBJ2-1 | TRBV27 | -
CASSYEEGGPFNEQFF | TGTGCCAGCAGTTACGAGGAGGGAGGGCCATTCAATGAGCAGTTCTTC | TRBD2 | TRBJ2-1 | TRBV6-6 | -
CASSVGQVGGNLKNEKLFF | TGTGCCAGCAGCGTAGGACAGGTCGGAGGGAATTTAAAAAATGAAAAACTGTTTTTT | - | TRBJ1-4 | TRBV9 | -
CASSVVPEEQFF | TGTGCCAGCAGCGTAGTCCCGGAGGAGCAGTTCTTC | - | TRBJ2-1 | TRBV9 | -
CASSYSAYEQYF | TGTGCCAGCAGTTACTCGGCCTACGAGCAGTACTTC | - | TRBJ2-7 | TRBV6-6 | -
CASRASGGGEQFF | TGCGCCAGCAGGGCTAGCGGAGGAGGTGAGCAGTTCTTC | TRBD2 | TRBJ2-1 | TRBV10-1 | -
CAWSLTRGNDGYTF | TGTGCCTGGAGTTTGACGAGGGGGAATGATGGCTACACCTTC | - | TRBJ1-2 | TRBV30 | once
CASSLDQYRGTGNTIYF | TGCGCCAGCAGCTTGGATCAATACAGGGGAACTGGAAACACCATATATTTT | TRBD1 | TRBJ1-3 | TRBV5-1 | -
CASSLKLAPNEQFF | TGCGCCAGCAGCTTGAAACTAGCGCCCAATGAGCAGTTCTTC | TRBD2 | TRBJ2-1 | TRBV5-1 | -
CASSLSGQTIGMNTEAFF | TGCGCCAGCAGCTTATCTGGGCAAACCATCGGGATGAACACTGAAGCTTTCTTT | - | TRBJ1-1 | TRBV5-1 | -
CASSQEMASGGYEQYF | TGTGCCAGCAGCCAAGAGATGGCAAGCGGTGGCTACGAGCAGTACTTC | - | TRBJ2-7 | TRBV4-2 | -
CASSLEGQGNTEAFF | TGTGCCAGCAGCTTAGAGGGGCAAGGGAACACTGAAGCTTTCTTT | - | TRBJ1-1 | TRBV11-3 | -
CASGRDQPQHF | TGTGCTAGTGGACGGGATCAGCCCCAGCATTTT | - | TRBJ1-5 | TRBV12-5 | -
CASSLSGGAGETQYF | TGTGCCAGCAGTTTGTCAGGGGGCGCCGGGGAGACCCAGTACTTC | TRBD1 | TRBJ2-5 | TRBV28 | -
CASSRELASNQPQHF | TGTGCCAGCAGCCGAGAGTTGGCTAGCAATCAGCCCCAGCATTTT | - | TRBJ1-5 | TRBV4-2 | -